This TCR beta chain was recovered during a study of blood T cell repertoires in COVID-19. The method was immunoSEQ multiplex PCR; TCRdb's version includes in-frame clones alone and lacks a portion of them. The data hold 60,000 to 75,000 clones, with around 90% observed a single time. The CDR3 extends over 15 amino acids. The germline V gene encodes CDR1 SGDLS and CDR2 YYNGEE. The V segment lost 0 bases and the J segment 6 bases; nucleotides outside the gene matches: 5. Sequenced sample: peripheral blood. The V gene is TRBV9, the J gene TRBJ1-2; 10 bases agree with TRBD1. The sequence was collected from a woman aged 80 or over with acute or convalescent COVID-19. Here the CDR3 reads CASSVVGTGDNGYTF. The CDR3 region has the DNA TGTGCCAGCAGCGTAGTAGGGACAGGGGATAATGGCTACACCTTC.